Given below is one T cell receptor beta chain in context. CDR3 length: 14 residues. The V gene end was trimmed by 5 bases and the J gene end by 5 bases; junction bases not matched to a gene: 6. The germline CDR1 and CDR2 sequences are SGHNT and YYREEE (reference sequence). Method: immunoSEQ multiplex PCR; TCRdb's copy keeps in-frame clones and lacks some. The table records roughly 130,000 clones, roughly 90% of them present only once. Enrolled during active infection, Seattle patients were then followed longitudinally. These data come from a study of blood T cell repertoires in COVID-19. Across the study: Both acute and convalescent COVID-19 samples were obtained from the United States, Italy and Spain.

This sequence originates from a man between 60 and 75 years old with COVID-19, enrolled during active disease. The material sequenced was peripheral blood. The gene calls are TRBV5-4 and TRBJ1-4, with TRBD1 matching over 7 bases. The CDR3 reads CASSLDRVNEKLFF. CDR3 coding DNA: TGTGCCAGCAGTCTTGACAGGGTGAATGAAAAACTGTTTTTT.